The clone carrying this TCR beta chain was picked up a small number of times. Repertoires were generated with immunoSEQ multiplex PCR, while TCRdb's copy carries only in-frame clones and drops some. The sample records around 80,000 clones, 70% to 90% being singletons. V lost 4 bases to trimming and J lost 2 bases; unmatched junction nucleotides: 10. CDR1 is GTSNPN and CDR2 is SVGIG in the germline V gene (reference sequence). The CDR3 is made up of 15 amino acids. The data were obtained in a study of T cell responses to AZD1222 COVID-19 vaccine. This material consisted of peripheral blood, taken 28 days after the second AZD1222 dose. The TCR comes from an adult who received the AZD1222 COVID-19 vaccine. The V call is TRBV30, the J call TRBJ2-5; 7 positions match TRBD2. CDR3 DNA: TGTGCCTGGATTTCTAGCGGTTCATTTCAAGAGACCCAGTACTTC. Its translation is CAWISSGSFQETQYF.